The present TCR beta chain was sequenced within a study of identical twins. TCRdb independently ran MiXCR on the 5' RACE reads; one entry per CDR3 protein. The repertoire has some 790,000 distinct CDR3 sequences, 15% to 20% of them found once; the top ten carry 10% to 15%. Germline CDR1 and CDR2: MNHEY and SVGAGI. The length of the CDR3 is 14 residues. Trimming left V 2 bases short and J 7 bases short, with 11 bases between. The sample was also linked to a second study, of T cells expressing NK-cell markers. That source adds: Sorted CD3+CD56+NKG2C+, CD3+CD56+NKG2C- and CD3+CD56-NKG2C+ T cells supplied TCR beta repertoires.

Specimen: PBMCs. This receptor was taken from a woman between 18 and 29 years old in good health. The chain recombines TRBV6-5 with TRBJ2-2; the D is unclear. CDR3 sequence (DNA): TGTGCCAGCAGTTACATGGCAGTTTACGGGGAGCTGTTTTTT. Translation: CASSYMAVYGELFF.